The present entry profiles one T cell receptor (beta chain) with its context. The data belong to a study of identical twins. From the 5' RACE reads, TCRdb called clonotypes with MiXCR, one entry per CDR3 protein. The sample records 450,000 or so distinct CDR3 sequences, 24% being singletons. V lost 10 bases, J lost 7 bases, and 12 bases stayed unmatched. The CDR3 runs to 15 residues. The germline V gene has CDR1 ENHRY and CDR2 SYGVKD. The same specimen was also included in a second study, on T cells expressing NK-cell markers. This second study notes: Sorted CD3+CD56+NKG2C+, CD3+CD56+NKG2C- and CD3+CD56-NKG2C+ T cells supplied TCR beta repertoires.

Sequenced material: CD4+ T cells sorted from blood. The chain couples TRBV10-3 to TRBJ2-1; 11 bases agree with TRBD2. The sequence was collected from a woman aged 18-29 years in good health. CDR3 in amino acids: CATGDGSGGANEQFF. As DNA, the CDR3 is TGTGCCACCGGGGATGGTAGCGGGGGGGCGAATGAGCAGTTCTTC.